This TCR beta chain was documented in a study of patients and donors after allogeneic stem cell transplantation. Looked up from germline, CDR1 is SQVTM and CDR2 is ANQGSEA. The CDR3 runs to 13 residues. Trimming left V 6 bases short and J 0 bases short, with 11 bases between. Ten or more counts support this clonotype. MiXCR was run by TCRdb on the RT-PCR reads, yielding one entry per CDR3 protein. Here the sample spans about 87,000 distinct CDR3 sequences, roughly 5.1% being singletons. The sequencing sample was made of blood, either unsorted or a sorted T cell fraction (not recorded which). The chain has TRBV29-1 and TRBJ1-1, with D unclear. The TCR originated in a human donor who was either an allogeneic HSCT recipient or a stem cell or donor lymphocyte infusion donor (not recorded which). It is not recorded whose cells these are; they may come from a transplant donor. CDR3 sequence: CSVIVQMNTEAFF. CDR3 coding DNA: TGCAGCGTCATCGTGCAGATGAACACTGAAGCTTTCTTT.